One sample yielded the 23 T cell receptor beta chains listed below, sequenced in a study of blood T cell repertoires in COVID-19. Only in-frame clones appear in the TCRdb table, and some are missing; sequencing was by immunoSEQ multiplex PCR. The sample consists of approximately 230,000 clones, 85% to 90% of them appearing once. The specimen was PBMCs or T cells enriched from blood (not recorded which). These receptor sequences come from a man aged 35 to 55 who had recovered from COVID-19.

The chain has TRBV4-2 and TRBJ1-1; 8 positions match TRBD1. Germline V CDR1 and CDR2: LGHNA, YNFKEQ. The CDR3 length is 15 residues. Losses at the gene ends were 2 bases for V and 6 bases for J; bases not matched to a gene: 8. The CDR3 loop is CASSQPDRATPEAFF. CDR3 nucleotides: TGTGCCAGCAGCCAACCGGACAGGGCTACCCCTGAAGCTTTCTTT.

V and J are TRBV24-1 and TRBJ2-3; D not resolved. There are 14 residues in the CDR3. The V end was cut by 3 bases, the J end by 5 bases, with 11 bases between. From germline, CDR1 is KGHDR and CDR2 SFDVKD. CDR3 bases: TGTGCCACCAGTGATCCGGCCAGAGGAGATACGCAGTATTTT. Protein sequence: CATSDPARGDTQYF.

This sequence joins TRBV28 and TRBJ2-7, with D tentatively TRBD2 (5 bases). The germline V gene has CDR1 MDHEN and CDR2 SYDVKM. Trimming left V 6 bases short and J 9 bases short, with 12 bases between. The CDR3 is made up of 11 amino acids. CDR3 protein: CASREVTRQYF. The CDR3 nucleotides are TGTGCCAGCAGGGAGGTTACAAGGCAGTACTTC.

The chain has TRBV27 and TRBJ2-3, with TRBD2 matching 11 bases. V lost 5 bases, J lost 0 bases, and 10 bases stayed unmatched. The CDR3 consists of 18 residues. CDR1 is MNHEY, CDR2 SMNVEV, per germline (reference sequence). The CDR3 is CASSRLAGGGFSTDTQYF. Here the CDR3 DNA reads TGTGCCAGCAGTCGGTTAGCGGGGGGGGGATTCAGCACAGATACGCAGTATTTT.

The rearrangement links TRBV7-6 to TRBJ1-5, with 7 positions matching TRBD1. V lost 1 base, J lost 0 bases, and 6 bases stayed unmatched. CDR3 length: 17 residues. Germline V gene lookup returns CDR1 SGHVS and CDR2 FNYEAQ. Here the CDR3 reads CASSLGQGADSNQPQHF. CDR3 coding DNA: TGTGCCAGCAGCTTAGGACAGGGCGCGGATAGCAATCAGCCCCAGCATTTT.

The chain uses TRBV5-1 and TRBJ2-1; weak D call: TRBD2 (5 bases). The germline V gene has CDR1 SGHRS and CDR2 YFSETQ. This CDR3 spans 14 amino acids. Between the trimmed V and J ends, which lost 1 base and 5 bases, there was a span of 10 bases. CDR3 coding DNA: TGCGCCAGCAGCTTGTTCACCGGGGACAATGAGCAGTTCTTC. It codes for CASSLFTGDNEQFF.

The chain uses TRBV19 and TRBJ2-6; TRBD1 aligns across 7 bases. CDR3 length equals 16 residues. Trimming at V came to 7 bases and at J to 0 bases, leaving 6 bases not matched to a gene. Germline CDR1 LNHDA, CDR2 SQIVND (reference sequence). DNA of the CDR3: TGTGCCAGTACCCCCAGGGGGAGCTCTGGGGCCAACGTCCTGACTTTC. Translating gives CASTPRGSSGANVLTF.

The chain links TRBV28 to TRBJ2-5; the match to TRBD1 covers 7 bases. Trimming at V came to 6 bases and at J to 2 bases, leaving 3 bases not matched to a gene. This CDR3 contains 13 residues. In germline, CDR1 is MDHEN, CDR2 SYDVKM. The CDR3 sequence is CASSRGQQETQYF. In nucleotides, the CDR3 is TGTGCCAGCAGCCGGGGACAGCAAGAGACCCAGTACTTC.

The chain has TRBV20-1 and TRBJ1-1; possibly TRBD1 for D (6 bases). V was cut by 3 bases and J by 4 bases, with 12 bases left in between. CDR1 and CDR2 from the germline V gene are DFQATT and SNEGSKA (reference sequence). CDR3 length: 13 residues. The CDR3 loop is CSASRGEGTEAFF. The CDR3 DNA reads TGCAGTGCTAGTAGGGGGGAGGGCACTGAAGCTTTCTTT.

V gene TRBV7-2 combines with J gene TRBJ1-1, with D maybe TRBD1 (6 bases). Germline V CDR1 and CDR2: SGHTA, FQGNSA. V lost 6 bases to trimming and J lost 1 base, with 15 bases between them. This CDR3 has 15 amino acids. The CDR3 nucleotides read TGTGCCAGCAGTCGTAGACAGGTCTCGAACACTGAAGCTTTCTTT. This codes for CASSRRQVSNTEAFF.

The chain recombines TRBV6-6 with TRBJ2-5; TRBD1 aligns across 7 bases. V trimming: 8 bases; J trimming: 4 bases; junction bases outside the gene matches: 10. The CDR3 spans 14 residues. The germline CDR1 and CDR2 sequences are MNHNY and SVGAGI (reference sequence). The CDR3 sequence: CASGNRGLTETQYF. The CDR3 bases are TGTGCCAGCGGGAACAGGGGATTAACAGAGACCCAGTACTTC.

The chain couples TRBV10-3 to TRBJ1-3; D unclear. Germline V lookup: CDR1 ENHRY, CDR2 SYGVKD. The germline V and J ends were trimmed by 4 bases and 8 bases, with 6 bases remaining between them. The CDR3 is 11 residues long. The CDR3, as DNA: TGTGCCATCAGTGCTACAGACACCATATATTTT. Translated: CAISATDTIYF.

This chain joins TRBV7-2 and TRBJ2-5; D unresolved. Between the trimmed V and J ends, which lost 0 bases and 1 base, there was a span of 3 bases. CDR1 is SGHTA and CDR2 is FQGNSA in the germline V gene. The CDR3 consists of 13 residues. CDR3 loop: CASSLASQETQYF. CDR3 DNA: TGTGCCAGCAGCTTAGCCAGCCAAGAGACCCAGTACTTC.

The chain joins TRBV5-4 to TRBJ2-5, with 11 bases fitting TRBD2. The CDR3 is made up of 16 amino acids. Germline assignment: CDR1 SGHNT and CDR2 YYREEE (reference sequence). Trimming at V came to 4 bases and at J to 7 bases, leaving 12 bases not matched to a gene. The CDR3 sequence is CASSRLLAGASSTQYF. CDR3 in DNA: TGTGCCAGCAGCCGGTTACTAGCGGGGGCCTCATCGACCCAGTACTTC.

The V gene is TRBV3-1 (or the pseudogene TRBV3-2), the J gene TRBJ2-1; D is possibly TRBD2 (6 bases). The CDR3 is made up of 12 amino acids. Deletions cut 4 bases from V and 15 bases from J, with 16 bases between. Germline V lookup: CDR1 LGHDT, CDR2 YNNKEL (reference sequence). CDR3 coding DNA: TGTGCCAGCAGCCCCTCGGGGCGGGATCCGTTCTTC. Encoded protein: CASSPSGRDPFF.

The V call is TRBV27, the J call TRBJ1-1; 7 bases fit TRBD1. Unmatched junction bases numbered 9, after V lost 5 bases and J lost 3 bases. CDR1 MNHEY and CDR2 SMNVEV come from the germline V gene (reference sequence). The CDR3 runs 15 residues. The CDR3 region has the DNA TGTGCCAGCAGTACCCACCGGGACAGAGACACTGAAGCTTTCTTT. Translating it yields CASSTHRDRDTEAFF.

This clone has just one count. V gene TRBV18 combines with J gene TRBJ2-3; 10 bases fit TRBD2. V was pared by 2 bases and J by 4 bases, with 3 bases of the junction left unmatched. CDR1 is KGHSH and CDR2 is LQKENI in the germline V gene. The CDR3 extends over 15 amino acids. CDR3 in amino acids: CASSPSGGAADTQYF. CDR3 DNA sequence: TGTGCCAGCTCACCAAGCGGGGGGGCCGCAGATACGCAGTATTTT.

V and J are TRBV19 and TRBJ1-1, with TRBD1 identical over 9 bases. CDR1 and CDR2 from the germline V gene are LNHDA and SQIVND (reference sequence). The CDR3 contains 16 residues. Trimming took 5 bases from V and 3 from J; bases not matched to a gene: 10. The CDR3 spells CASSAFRDRVDTEAFF. CDR3 in DNA: TGTGCCAGTAGTGCGTTCCGGGACAGGGTAGACACTGAAGCTTTCTTT.

The V and J genes are TRBV25-1 and TRBJ1-5; TRBD1 might be the D (6 bases). The CDR3 runs 16 residues. The germline V and J ends were trimmed by 11 bases and 2 bases, with 22 bases remaining between them. CDR1 MGHDK and CDR2 SYGVNS come from the germline V gene. CDR3 in DNA: TGTGCCGGCAAACGGGACACTCTACGAGGCAATCAGCCCCAGCATTTT. Its protein is CAGKRDTLRGNQPQHF.

CDR3 sequence (DNA): TGTGCCAGTAGTGTCGGGGCGGGAGGGCAACACAATGAGCAGTTCTTC. Its translation: CASSVGAGGQHNEQFF. The gene calls are TRBV19 and TRBJ2-1; TRBD2 matches at 9 bases. The length of the CDR3 is 16 residues. V shed 5 bases and J 5 bases; nucleotides not matched to a gene: 10. From germline, CDR1 is LNHDA and CDR2 SQIVND (reference sequence).

CDR3 loop: CASSFQGNTEAFF. DNA of the CDR3: TGTGCCAGCAGCTTTCAGGGTAACACTGAAGCTTTCTTT. The chain joins TRBV11-3 to TRBJ1-1, with TRBD1 as a possible D gene (5 bases). The germline gives CDR1 SGHNT, CDR2 YENEEA. With 3 bases removed from V and 2 bases from J, the gap between germline ends came to 7 bases. The CDR3 has 13 residues.

The rearrangement joins TRBV19 to TRBJ1-1; 11 nucleotides align to TRBD1. The V and J ends lost 3 bases and 0 bases, in that order; junction bases with no gene match: 6. From germline, CDR1 is LNHDA and CDR2 SQIVND (reference sequence). CDR3 length: 17 residues. The CDR3 region is CASSMDRGQAMNTEAFF. CDR3 sequence (DNA): TGTGCCAGTAGTATGGACAGGGGGCAGGCAATGAACACTGAAGCTTTCTTT. The variable domain in full, with the rest retrieved from reference TRBV19 and TRBJ1-1, is DGGITQSPKYLFRKEGQNVTLSCEQNLNHDAMYWYRQDPGQGLRLIYYSQIVNDFQKGDIAEGYSVSREKKESFPLTVTSAQKNPTAFYLCASSMDRGQAMNTEAFFGQGTRLTVV.

This sequence joins TRBV7-2 and TRBJ2-5, with a possible D match to TRBD2 (7 bases). The CDR3 length is 13 residues. CDR1 is SGHTA, CDR2 FQGNSA, per germline. V was trimmed by 8 bases and J by 2 bases, leaving 12 bases between them. The chain's CDR3 is CASGRGPQETQYF. CDR3 coding DNA: TGTGCCAGCGGGCGGGGGCCTCAAGAGACCCAGTACTTC.